One T cell receptor beta chain is described in this entry. Repertoires were generated with immunoSEQ multiplex PCR, while TCRdb's copy carries only in-frame clones and drops some. The sample yields about 120,000 clones, around nine tenths seen once. Per the germline V gene, CDR1 is KGHSH and CDR2 is LQKENI. The CDR3 loop spans 14 amino acids. Trimming stripped 1 base from V and 5 bases from J, with 6 bases between. These data belong to a study of blood T cell repertoires in COVID-19. Study-level information: T cells, B-cell-depleted T cells, or PBMCs supplied cDNA or gDNA.

V usage is TRBV18 and J usage is TRBJ1-6, with D unclear. The sample comprised peripheral blood. The sequence was collected from a woman aged 70-85 years who had recovered from COVID-19. CDR3 sequence reads: CASSPRPDNSPLHF. In nucleotides, the CDR3 is TGTGCCAGCTCACCACGCCCGGATAATTCACCCCTCCACTTT.